These T cell receptor beta chains were read from a single sample in a study of cytomegalovirus exposure and HLA in healthy donors. Clones were read by immunoSEQ multiplex PCR, and TCRdb kept only the in-frame ones, dropping some. The repertoire has roughly 160,000 clones, about 80% of them found once; the top ten carry under 1.5%. The sequencing sample was made of PBMCs. These receptors all come from a man younger than 40 in good health and CMV-seronegative. The CDR3 runs from the conserved cysteine through the conserved F or W. The order of the fields is V gene, J gene, D gene, clone size, CDR3 protein, CDR3 DNA. The D gene is left open where the match is weak. Size tells how often a clone was seen (once, few, many) or the class of an expanded clone, and some rows leave it out.

TRBV5-1,TRBJ2-3,-,-,CASGSGGGGPTDTQYF,TGCGCCAGCGGATCAGGGGGCGGGGGACCCACAGATACGCAGTATTTT
TRBV20-1,TRBJ2-1,-,-,CSAKRQDQQFF,TGCAGTGCTAAAAGACAGGATCAGCAGTTCTTC
TRBV9,TRBJ1-5,-,-,CASSVGRAWNQPQHF,TGTGCCAGCAGCGTCGGCAGGGCGTGGAATCAGCCCCAGCATTTT
TRBV7-3,TRBJ2-7,TRBD2,-,CASSLAGGDYEQYF,TGTGCCAGCAGCCTTGCCGGGGGGGACTACGAGCAGTACTTC
TRBV9,TRBJ2-7,-,-,CASSVAPQGTYEQYF,TGTGCCAGCAGCGTAGCCCCCCAGGGGACCTACGAGCAGTACTTC
TRBV6-5,TRBJ1-5,-,-,CASSREPGRQPQHF,TGTGCCAGCAGCCGGGAGCCCGGAAGACAGCCCCAGCATTTT
TRBV2,TRBJ1-5,-,-,CASSDVSVDQPQHF,TGTGCCAGCAGTGATGTGTCCGTCGATCAGCCCCAGCATTTT
TRBV10-3,TRBJ2-1,TRBD2,few,CAISDSGSSYNEQFF,TGTGCCATCAGTGATAGCGGGAGTTCCTACAATGAGCAGTTCTTC
TRBV6-1,TRBJ2-7,TRBD2,-,CASSEGGGDSYEQYF,TGTGCCAGCAGTGAGGGCGGGGGGGACTCCTACGAGCAGTACTTC
TRBV27,TRBJ2-5,-,-,CASSLSRAVQETQYF,TGTGCCAGCAGTTTATCGAGGGCAGTACAAGAGACCCAGTACTTC
TRBV5-1,TRBJ1-1,TRBD1,-,CASSQQGLEAFF,TGCGCCAGCAGCCAACAGGGGCTTGAAGCTTTCTTT
TRBV28,TRBJ1-5,TRBD1,few,CASSLDRGGLGQPQHF,TGTGCCAGCAGTTTGGACAGGGGTGGTTTGGGGCAGCCCCAGCATTTT
TRBV28,TRBJ1-1,-,-,CASMVRGRWNEAFF,TGTGCCAGCATGGTTCGGGGTCGGTGGAATGAAGCTTTCTTT
TRBV28,TRBJ2-7,-,-,CASSLGGGGYEQYF,TGTGCCAGCAGTCTCGGGGGAGGAGGCTACGAGCAGTACTTC
TRBV4-1,TRBJ2-1,TRBD1,-,CASSRSDRVGYNEQFF,TGCGCCAGCAGCCGGTCGGACAGGGTTGGGTACAATGAGCAGTTCTTC
TRBV19,TRBJ2-1,TRBD1,-,CASSVDRERNEQFF,TGTGCCAGTAGTGTGGACAGGGAAAGGAATGAGCAGTTCTTC
TRBV4-3,TRBJ2-7,TRBD2,-,CASSQGDSGQYEQYF,TGCGCCAGCAGCCAAGGGGATAGCGGGCAGTACGAGCAGTACTTC
TRBV5-1,TRBJ2-7,-,-,CASSFRYSYEQYF,TGCGCCAGCAGCTTCCGGTACTCCTACGAGCAGTACTTC
TRBV28,TRBJ2-7,TRBD2,-,CASSLSSGGTSSYEQYF,TGTGCCAGCAGTTTGTCTAGCGGGGGGACTTCGTCCTACGAGCAGTACTTC
TRBV5-1,TRBJ2-7,-,-,CASSLDGSYEQYF,TGCGCCAGCAGCTTAGATGGGAGTTACGAGCAGTACTTC
TRBV4-2,TRBJ2-5,TRBD2,-,CASSQGRAGGPGETQYF,TGTGCCAGCAGCCAAGGTCGAGCGGGAGGGCCCGGGGAGACCCAGTACTTC
TRBV9,TRBJ2-5,-,-,CASSVGGIETQYF,TGTGCCAGCAGCGTTGGCGGGATAGAGACCCAGTACTTC
TRBV10-3,TRBJ1-3,-,-,CASTTGSGNTIYF,TGTGCCAGTACTACAGGGTCTGGAAACACCATATATTTT
TRBV30,TRBJ2-3,-,-,CAWGRGTTDTQYF,TGTGCCTGGGGACGGGGAACCACAGATACGCAGTATTTT
TRBV21-1,TRBJ2-7,-,-,CASSKVDQGDEQYF,TGTGCCAGCAGCAAAGTCGATCAGGGGGACGAGCAGTACTTC
TRBV19,TRBJ2-7,-,-,CASSMGRGSYEQYF,TGTGCCAGTAGTATGGGAAGGGGAAGCTACGAGCAGTACTTC
TRBV9,TRBJ2-1,TRBD1,-,CASSVGSPGQGDHEQFF,TGTGCCAGCAGCGTAGGAAGCCCGGGACAGGGCGACCATGAGCAGTTCTTC
TRBV18,TRBJ2-7,-,-,CASSPGGYEQYF,TGTGCCAGCTCACCAGGCGGTTACGAGCAGTACTTC
TRBV7-8,TRBJ2-1,-,-,CASSLGGGGTPLNEQFF,TGTGCCAGCAGCTTAGGAGGGGGTGGGACGCCCCTAAATGAGCAGTTCTTC
TRBV4-3,TRBJ2-7,TRBD1,-,CASSHSATGEYEQYF,TGCGCCAGCAGCCACTCTGCGACAGGGGAATACGAGCAGTACTTC
TRBV11-3,TRBJ2-3,TRBD2,-,CASSLTSGRPTGGTDTQYF,TGTGCCAGCAGCTTGACTAGCGGGAGGCCAACAGGAGGCACAGATACGCAGTATTTT
TRBV15,TRBJ2-7,TRBD1,-,CATSAPGTGSYEQYF,TGTGCCACCAGCGCGCCCGGGACAGGCTCCTACGAGCAGTACTTC
TRBV15,TRBJ2-5,-,-,CATSGRAIGTQYF,TGTGCCACCAGCGGTAGAGCCATTGGGACCCAGTACTTC
TRBV2,TRBJ1-5,-,few,CASVAGQGSNQPQHF,TGTGCCAGCGTTGCAGGGCAGGGAAGCAATCAGCCCCAGCATTTT
TRBV6-1,TRBJ2-5,TRBD2,-,CASSLAGYQETQYF,TGTGCCAGCAGTCTAGCGGGGTACCAAGAGACCCAGTACTTC
TRBV7-9,TRBJ2-2,TRBD1,-,CASTTGGRSTGELFF,TGTGCCAGCACAACAGGGGGTCGTAGCACCGGGGAGCTGTTTTTT
TRBV30,TRBJ1-4,-,-,CAWSVTSFGGVEKLFF,TGTGCCTGGAGTGTAACCTCGTTCGGAGGGGTTGAAAAACTGTTTTTT
TRBV28,TRBJ1-5,TRBD1,-,CASSSLGTATGNQPQHF,TGTGCCAGCAGTAGCCTTGGGACAGCCACGGGCAATCAGCCCCAGCATTTT
TRBV28,TRBJ2-5,TRBD2,-,CASSHGARLAGGEETQYF,TGTGCCAGCAGCCATGGGGCCCGACTAGCGGGAGGGGAAGAGACCCAGTACTTC
TRBV6-5,TRBJ2-1,TRBD2,-,CASSYSSGYSYNEQFF,TGTGCCAGCAGTTACTCTAGCGGGTACTCCTACAATGAGCAGTTCTTC
TRBV5-1,TRBJ2-1,-,-,CASSLASTSGYEQFF,TGCGCCAGCAGCTTGGCTTCGACTAGTGGCTATGAACAGTTCTTC
TRBV21-1,TRBJ1-1,-,-,CATGGLNTEAFF,TGTGCCACCGGTGGTCTAAACACTGAAGCTTTCTTT
TRBV28,TRBJ1-6,-,-,CASSLYSSPLHF,TGTGCCAGCAGTTTATATAGTTCACCCCTCCACTTT
TRBV5-1,TRBJ2-1,-,-,CASSSPSRYNEQFF,TGCGCCAGCAGCTCCCCTAGCAGATACAATGAGCAGTTCTTC
TRBV9,TRBJ2-1,TRBD1,once,CASSVSGGFEQFF,TGTGCCAGCAGCGTATCAGGGGGCTTTGAGCAGTTCTTC
TRBV30,TRBJ2-3,TRBD2,-,CASTRTSGGASASTDTQYF,TGTGCCTCCACTCGGACTAGCGGGGGGGCCTCAGCTAGCACAGATACGCAGTATTTT
TRBV19,TRBJ2-7,TRBD1,-,CASSVYTGAYEQYF,TGTGCCAGTAGTGTCTACACAGGGGCCTACGAGCAGTACTTC
TRBV6-5,TRBJ1-6,-,-,CASSYLDSRRSPLHF,TGTGCCAGCAGTTACTTGGACAGTCGCCGATCACCCCTCCACTTT
TRBV10-3,TRBJ2-5,TRBD1,-,CAIRETGEETQYF,TGTGCCATCAGGGAGACAGGGGAAGAGACCCAGTACTTC
TRBV9,TRBJ2-7,-,-,CASSPGYYEQYF,TGTGCCAGCAGCCCCGGTTACTACGAGCAGTACTTC
TRBV5-6,TRBJ2-7,TRBD1,-,CASSWTGGAYEQYF,TGTGCCAGCAGCTGGACAGGGGGGGCTTACGAGCAGTACTTC
TRBV5-1,TRBJ2-7,-,-,CASSSTTDLSYEQYF,TGCGCCAGCAGCTCGACGACAGACCTCTCCTACGAGCAGTACTTC
TRBV18,TRBJ2-7,-,few,CASSTGYEQYF,TGTGCCAGCTCAACAGGGTACGAGCAGTACTTC
TRBV4-3,TRBJ2-5,TRBD2,-,CASSQELASGGAGTQETQYF,TGCGCCAGCAGCCAAGAACTAGCTAGCGGGGGGGCCGGCACCCAAGAGACCCAGTACTTC
TRBV29-1,TRBJ2-3,TRBD2,-,CSVEASSGGADTQYF,TGCAGCGTTGAAGCGTCTAGCGGGGGGGCAGATACGCAGTATTTT
TRBV5-1,TRBJ2-1,TRBD2,-,CASSLGTSGDYNEQFF,TGCGCCAGCAGCCTGGGGACTAGCGGGGACTACAATGAGCAGTTCTTC
TRBV5-6,TRBJ2-3,TRBD2,once,CASSLASGGSQYF,TGTGCCAGCAGCTTGGCTTCGGGAGGGTCGCAGTATTTT
TRBV2,TRBJ1-5,TRBD1,-,CASSRQGSNQPQHF,TGTGCCAGCAGTAGACAGGGATCAAATCAGCCCCAGCATTTT
TRBV4-2,TRBJ2-1,TRBD2,once,CASRERDLSYNEQFF,TGTGCCAGCAGAGAGCGGGACCTCTCCTACAATGAGCAGTTCTTC
TRBV7-3,TRBJ2-2,-,-,CASSSNTLNTGELFF,TGTGCCAGCAGCTCCAATACGCTAAACACCGGGGAGCTGTTTTTT